Listed here are 5 T cell receptor beta chains from one sample, sequenced in a study of T cell changes during pregnancy in multiple sclerosis. Generated by immunoSEQ multiplex PCR, the TCRdb table keeps only in-frame clones and is missing some. The data show some 80,000 clones, about 95% seen once. This specimen was peripheral blood, taken in the second trimester of pregnancy. These receptor sequences come from a female donor with multiple sclerosis, enrolled in a pregnancy study.

The chain carries TRBV7-8 and TRBJ2-5; 8 nucleotides agree with TRBD2. Germline V gene lookup returns CDR1 SGHVS and CDR2 FQNEAQ. The V and J ends lost 5 bases and 4 bases, in that order; junction bases with no gene match: 6. The CDR3 is made up of 14 amino acids. CDR3 sequence: CASSRSGRGETQYF. CDR3 bases: TGTGCCAGCAGCCGCAGCGGGAGAGGAGAGACCCAGTACTTC. The whole variable domain, filled in from reference TRBV7-8 and TRBJ2-5, reads GAGVSQSPRYKVAKRGQDVALRCDPISGHVSLFWYQQALGQGPEFLTYFQNEAQLDKSGLPSDRFFAERPEGSVSTLKIQRTQQEDSAVYLCASSRSGRGETQYFGPGTRLLVL.

The rearrangement links TRBV9 to TRBJ2-2; D perhaps matches TRBD2 (6 bases). The CDR3 is 13 residues long. In germline, CDR1 is SGDLS, CDR2 YYNGEE. Trimming left V 0 bases short and J 13 bases short, with 13 bases between. DNA for the CDR3: TGTGCCAGCAGCGTAGGAGGAGGGGCCGGGCTGTTTTTT. The encoded protein is CASSVGGGAGLFF.

This clone occurred once. J is TRBJ2-4 and V is TRBV7-9; 10 nucleotides line up with TRBD1. The germline gives CDR1 SEHNR, CDR2 FQNEAQ (reference sequence). The V segment lost 5 bases and the J segment 6 bases; nucleotides outside the gene matches: 4. This CDR3 is 14 amino acids long. CDR3 nucleotide sequence: TGTGCCAGCAGCGACCGGGACAGGGGAAACATTCAGTACTTC. Protein sequence: CASSDRDRGNIQYF.

The gene calls are TRBV18 and TRBJ2-3; 10 bases match TRBD2. CDR3 length: 16 amino acids. Germline CDR1 reads KGHSH; CDR2 reads LQKENI. Trimming cost V 2 bases and J 1 base; bases outside gene matches: 3. CDR3 sequence reads: CASSPRTSGRTDTQYF. CDR3 sequence (DNA): TGTGCCAGCTCACCAAGGACTAGCGGTCGCACAGATACGCAGTATTTT.

The chain carries TRBV28 and TRBJ1-3; no definite D call. The V gene lost 5 bases and the J gene lost 7 bases, with 6 bases spanning the gap. The germline CDR1 and CDR2 sequences are MDHEN and SYDVKM. This CDR3 comprises 11 residues. CDR3 DNA: TGTGCCAGCAGTCTCGGGAACACCATATATTTT. The encoded protein is CASSLGNTIYF.